Each of the 24 T cell receptor beta chains below was sequenced from the same sample in a study of radiotherapy plus CTLA-4 blockade in lung cancer. Assay: immunoSEQ multiplex PCR; the TCRdb copy retains only in-frame clones and omits some. Of around 32,000 clones in the sample, approximately 75% were seen once. The material sequenced was peripheral blood, taken from a patient treated with radiotherapy plus ipilimumab. These receptors originate from a human donor with non-small cell lung cancer that progressed on radiotherapy plus ipilimumab.

The CDR3 DNA is TGTGCCAGCAGTGAATGGTGGCAGTCTAACTATGGCTACACCTTC. This codes for CASSEWWQSNYGYTF. This rearrangement joins TRBV25-1 to TRBJ1-2; D gene uncertain. The CDR3 runs 15 residues. Germline CDR1 reads MGHDK; CDR2 reads SYGVNS. With 1 base removed from V and 0 bases from J, the gap between germline ends came to 9 bases.

This clone was seen only a few times. V gene TRBV5-6 combines with J gene TRBJ1-1, with D hard to call. V lost 4 bases, J lost 1 base, and 8 bases lay in between. Germline-derived CDR1 and CDR2 are SGHDT and YYEEEE. This CDR3 has 13 amino acids. CDR3 in amino acids: CASSRPGNTEAFF. In nucleotides, the CDR3 is TGTGCCAGCAGCCGCCCAGGGAACACTGAAGCTTTCTTT.

The table lists this clone with a count of one. The chain uses TRBV10-3 and TRBJ1-1; a weak D match, TRBD1 (6 bases). Trimming removed 4 bases at V and 0 bases at J, with 21 bases between. Germline CDR1 reads ENHRY; CDR2 reads SYGVKD. This CDR3 is built from 18 residues. The CDR3 sequence is CAISGEIRTGQMNTEAFF. The CDR3 DNA reads as TGTGCCATCAGTGGAGAGATACGAACCGGACAGATGAACACTGAAGCTTTCTTT.

The rearrangement links TRBV19 to TRBJ2-7, with 9 bases that match TRBD1. Germline lookup yields CDR1 LNHDA and CDR2 SQIVND (reference sequence). The CDR3 covers 14 residues. V lost 4 bases to trimming and J lost 2 bases; unmatched junction nucleotides: 3. The CDR3 is CASSRGQGPYEQYF. Written as DNA, the CDR3 is TGTGCCAGTAGTAGAGGACAGGGGCCCTACGAGCAGTACTTC.

V gene TRBV4-3 combines with J gene TRBJ2-1; 8 bases fit TRBD1. The germline V gene encodes CDR1 LGHNA and CDR2 YSLEER. This CDR3 has 16 amino acids. V shed 0 bases and J 6 bases; nucleotides not matched to a gene: 7. The CDR3 sequence: CASSQEATGASNEQFF. As DNA, the CDR3 is TGCGCCAGCAGCCAAGAAGCGACAGGGGCTTCCAATGAGCAGTTCTTC.

The V and J genes are TRBV7-2 and TRBJ1-1, with D possibly TRBD1 on 5 matching bases. Germline CDR1 reads SGHTA; CDR2 reads FQGNSA. This CDR3 comprises 12 residues. The V end lost 8 bases, the J end lost 5 bases, and 12 bases lay between the germline ends. The CDR3 sequence is CASLGVVTEAFF. In DNA, the CDR3 is TGTGCCAGCTTAGGGGTAGTAACTGAAGCTTTCTTT.

On this clone itself: Other nucleotide sequences in the sample specify the same CDR3. The chain links TRBV18 to TRBJ1-2, with D perhaps TRBD1 (6 bases). The V and J ends lost 6 bases and 3 bases respectively, with 11 bases between them. The CDR3 spans 13 residues. Germline loops: CDR1 KGHSH, CDR2 LQKENI. CDR3 amino acids: CASSQQGDYGYTF. CDR3 bases: TGTGCCAGCTCCCAACAGGGAGACTATGGCTACACCTTC. Variable domain in full (rest from reference TRBV18 and TRBJ1-2): NAGVMQNPRHLVRRRGQEARLRCSPMKGHSHVYWYRQLPEEGLKFMVYLQKENIIDESGMPKERFSAEFPKEGPSILRIQQVVRGDSAAYFCASSQQGDYGYTFGSGTRLTVV.

J is TRBJ2-2 and V is TRBV9, with a possible D match to TRBD2 (6 bases). V was pared by 2 bases and J by 4 bases, with 9 bases between. Per germline, CDR1 SGDLS and CDR2 YYNGEE. The CDR3 runs to 14 residues. The CDR3 region is CASSVWDSTGELFF. In DNA, the CDR3 is TGTGCCAGCAGCGTCTGGGACTCCACCGGGGAGCTGTTTTTT.

The rearrangement links TRBV6-4 to TRBJ2-1; D uncertain. Trimming took 0 bases from V and 2 from J, leaving 5 bases between them. Per the germline V gene, CDR1 is MRHNA and CDR2 is SNTAGT. CDR3 size: 14 residues. The CDR3 region is CASSDSRTYNEQFF. The CDR3 region has the DNA TGTGCCAGCAGTGACTCGAGGACCTACAATGAGCAGTTCTTC.

This clone was recorded once. The genes are TRBV7-2 and TRBJ1-2; TRBD1 matches at 8 bases. Germline-derived CDR1 and CDR2 are SGHTA and FQGNSA. V lost 5 bases, J lost 5 bases, and 4 bases stayed unmatched. CDR3 length: 13 amino acids. This CDR3 reads CASSPGTGYGYTF. CDR3 nucleotides: TGTGCCAGCAGCCCCGGGACAGGTTATGGCTACACCTTC.

V is TRBV1 and J is TRBJ1-5; the table's TRBD1 call for D was not verified on the DNA. TRBV1 is a pseudogene locus. CDR3 length equals 20 residues. For the CDR3, the DNA is TGCACCAGCAGCCAAATGGGTGGGGGCGGAAAGGGTAGGGGCGATCAGCCCCAGCATTTT. Translating gives CTSSQMGGGGKGRGDQPQHF.

The chain is built from TRBV18 and TRBJ2-6, with unresolved D. Germline assignment: CDR1 KGHSH and CDR2 LQKENI. With 1 base removed from V and 3 bases from J, the gap between germline ends came to 13 bases. The CDR3 contains 17 residues. The CDR3 DNA reads TGTGCCAGCTCACCACGAGCTCTTATCGGTGGGGCCAACGTCCTGACTTTC. Encoded protein: CASSPRALIGGANVLTF.

The chain has TRBV10-2 and TRBJ2-1; 9 bases match TRBD2. The junction had 8 bases not matched to a gene; V was cut back by 0 bases and J by 5 bases. The CDR3 runs to 17 residues. The germline V gene has CDR1 WSHSY and CDR2 SAAADI. The CDR3 DNA reads as TGCGCCAGCAGTGAGTCGAGCCTAGCGGGGATCCACAATGAGCAGTTCTTC. Its protein is CASSESSLAGIHNEQFF.

The chain uses TRBV6-9 and TRBJ1-5; no clear D gene. CDR1 is MNHGY, CDR2 SVAAGI, per germline. The V end lost 8 bases, the J end lost 0 bases, and 20 bases lay between the germline ends. This CDR3 comprises 17 residues. The CDR3 here is CASPFLLFLYSNQPQHF. The CDR3 DNA reads as TGTGCCAGCCCTTTTCTTTTATTTTTGTATAGCAATCAGCCCCAGCATTTT.

The rearrangement uses TRBV18 and TRBJ1-5; D gene ambiguous. The ends were cut back, 3 bases at V and 5 bases at J, with 11 bases in the middle. The CDR3 runs 14 residues. Germline V gives CDR1 KGHSH, CDR2 LQKENI. CDR3 DNA: TGTGCCAGCTCACCCCCGGGAGGGTATCAGCCCCAGCATTTT. Amino acids: CASSPPGGYQPQHF.

The chain links TRBV6-5 to TRBJ1-2; no firm D call. The ends were cut back, 5 bases at V and 6 bases at J, with 16 bases in the middle. Per the germline V gene, CDR1 is MNHEY and CDR2 is SVGAGI. The CDR3 is made up of 14 amino acids. CDR3 loop: CASSPPGGVHGYTF. The CDR3 region has the DNA TGTGCCAGCAGTCCCCCGGGAGGCGTACATGGCTACACCTTC.

The J gene is TRBJ2-7, the V gene TRBV18; 7 positions match TRBD1. Trimming removed 3 bases from V and 3 bases from J; junction bases left unmatched: 2. Germline V gene data show CDR1 as KGHSH and CDR2 as LQKENI. The CDR3 is 13 residues long. The CDR3 loop is CASSPGTDYEQYF. In DNA form, the CDR3 reads TGTGCCAGCTCACCCGGGACAGACTACGAGCAGTACTTC.

V and J are TRBV18 and TRBJ1-1; tentative D call: TRBD1 (5 bases). V lost 1 base and J lost 4, with 7 bases in between. This CDR3 spans 13 amino acids. Germline V gene sequence: CDR1 KGHSH, CDR2 LQKENI. The CDR3 here is CASSPLRGTEAFF. In nucleotides, the CDR3 is TGTGCCAGCTCACCACTAAGGGGCACTGAAGCTTTCTTT.

The count of this clone is one. CDR3 DNA sequence: TGCGCCAGCAGCTTGGCCGGGTGGGAGACCCAGTACTTC. Its translation is CASSLAGWETQYF. V and J are TRBV5-1 and TRBJ2-5; D is unclear. Trimming took 0 bases from V and 5 from J, leaving 8 bases between them. The CDR3 is made up of 13 amino acids. From germline, CDR1 is SGHRS and CDR2 YFSETQ.

V and J are TRBV19 and TRBJ2-2, with TRBD2 identical over 11 bases. Germline values: CDR1 LNHDA, CDR2 SQIVND (reference sequence). The CDR3 has 15 amino acids. V lost 6 bases to trimming and J lost 4 bases; unmatched junction nucleotides: 4. CDR3 in DNA: TGTGCCAGTAGACTAGCGGGGGTCCTCACCGGGGAGCTGTTTTTT. It encodes CASRLAGVLTGELFF.

The chain joins TRBV6-6 to TRBJ2-5; the D is unclear. V was shortened by 0 bases and J by 4 bases, with 12 bases between the two germline ends. This CDR3 comprises 15 residues. Germline CDR1 and CDR2: MNHNY and SVGAGI (reference sequence). CDR3 in amino acids: CASSYSPSFPETQYF. Written as DNA, the CDR3 is TGTGCCAGCAGTTACTCCCCCAGTTTTCCAGAGACCCAGTACTTC.

J is TRBJ1-2 and V is TRBV10-3, with a weak D call TRBD1 (5 bases). Trimming took off 5 bases at V and 6 bases at J, with 13 bases between the two ends. The CDR3 length is 13 residues. The germline V gene encodes CDR1 ENHRY and CDR2 SYGVKD. The DNA for the CDR3 is TGTGCCATCAGTAACGGCCCGGGGGATGGCTACACCTTC. Amino acid sequence: CAISNGPGDGYTF.

This clone occurred a few times. The chain is built from TRBV9 and TRBJ2-1, with a tentative D call TRBD2 (6 bases). From germline, CDR1 is SGDLS and CDR2 YYNGEE. This CDR3 contains 14 residues. Trimming shortened V by 8 bases and J by 5 bases, and 17 bases separated the two germline ends. The DNA of the CDR3 is TGTGCCAGTGTACTGGGACTCCACGACAATGAGCAGTTCTTC. Translated: CASVLGLHDNEQFF.

This chain joins TRBV2 and TRBJ1-2; 8 positions match TRBD1. V lost 6 bases to trimming and J lost 3 bases; unmatched junction nucleotides: 9. Germline assignment: CDR1 SNHLY and CDR2 FYNNEI. This CDR3 region has 15 residues. The DNA of the CDR3 is TGTGCCAGCAGCTCGGGGCAGGGGGCTTACTATGGCTACACCTTC. This gives the protein CASSSGQGAYYGYTF.